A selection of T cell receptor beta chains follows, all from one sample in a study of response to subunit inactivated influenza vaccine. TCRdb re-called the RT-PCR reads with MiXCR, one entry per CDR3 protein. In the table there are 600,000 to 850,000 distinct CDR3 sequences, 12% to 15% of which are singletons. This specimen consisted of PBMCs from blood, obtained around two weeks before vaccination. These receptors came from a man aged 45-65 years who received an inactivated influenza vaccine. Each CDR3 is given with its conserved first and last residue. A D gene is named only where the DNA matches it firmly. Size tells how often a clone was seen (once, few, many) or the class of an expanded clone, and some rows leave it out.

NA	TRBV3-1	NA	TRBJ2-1	TGTGCCAGCAGCCCACCAACAGTTCTCTCCTACAATGAGCAGTTCTTC	CASSPPTVLSYNEQFF
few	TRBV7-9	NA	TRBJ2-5	TGTGCCAGCAGCTTACTGGAGGAGACCCAGTACTTC	CASSLLEETQYF
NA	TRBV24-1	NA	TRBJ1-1	TGTGCCACCGCTGGGCCGGGGAACACTGAAGCTTTCTTT	CATAGPGNTEAFF
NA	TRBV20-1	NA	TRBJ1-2	TGCAGTGCTACGAGGTCAGGGTATGGCTACACCTTC	CSATRSGYGYTF
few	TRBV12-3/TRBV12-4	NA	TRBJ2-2	TGTGCCAGCAGTTCTAACTTGTTCTTCCCGACCCCGAACACCGGGGAGCTGTTTTTT	CASSSNLFFPTPNTGELFF
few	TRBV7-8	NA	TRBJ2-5	TGTGCCAGCAGCTTAGCGGCCAGCGGTCGAGAGACCCAGTACTTC	CASSLAASGRETQYF
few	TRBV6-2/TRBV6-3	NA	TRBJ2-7	TGTGCCAGCAGTTACAGTAACAGGAGCTCCTACGAGCAGTACTTC	CASSYSNRSSYEQYF
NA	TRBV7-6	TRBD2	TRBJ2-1	TGTGCCAGCAGCCTTAACACGGGGGGAGGGGCGGAGCAGTTCTTC	CASSLNTGGGAEQFF
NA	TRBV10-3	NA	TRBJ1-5	TGTGCCATCAGTGAGTCTTTTGACAGCAATCAGCCCCAGCATTTT	CAISESFDSNQPQHF
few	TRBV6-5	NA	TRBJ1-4	TGTGCCAGCAGTTACCGTGGGGGGGGCGCAGCAAATGAAAAACTGTTTTTT	CASSYRGGGAANEKLFF
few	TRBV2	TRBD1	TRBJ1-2	TGTGCCAGCAGTGGGACAGGAAACTATGGCTACACCTTC	CASSGTGNYGYTF
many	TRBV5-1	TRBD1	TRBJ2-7	TGCGCCAGCAGCCTGTGGACAGGGGAGGACGAGCAGTACTTC	CASSLWTGEDEQYF
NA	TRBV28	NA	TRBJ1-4	TGTGCCAGCAGTTTATTCCCCCCTCACATTTTCACTAATGAAAAACTGTTTTTT	CASSLFPPHIFTNEKLFF
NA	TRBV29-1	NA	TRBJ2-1	TGCAGCGTGGACACATTATGGGGCCATGAGCAGTTCTTC	CSVDTLWGHEQFF
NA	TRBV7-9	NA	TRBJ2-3	TGTGCCAGCAGCTCCCCGGCAGGCTCCGATACGCAGTATTTT	CASSSPAGSDTQYF
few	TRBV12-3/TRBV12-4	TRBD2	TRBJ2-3	TGTGCCAGCAGTCAGACCGGGACTAGGACGCAGTATTTT	CASSQTGTRTQYF
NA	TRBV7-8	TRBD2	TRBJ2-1	TGTGCCAGCAGCCCCTTAGCGGGAGGGCCGGCCAATGAGCAGTTCTTC	CASSPLAGGPANEQFF
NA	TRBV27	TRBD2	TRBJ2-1	TGTGCCAGCAGTTTAGGGACTAGCGGGAGTTACCCCTCCTACAATGAGCAGTTCTTC	CASSLGTSGSYPSYNEQFF
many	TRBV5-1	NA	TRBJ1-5	TGCGCCAGCAGCTCCCCCGGACCAAAGCATTTT	CASSSPGPKHF
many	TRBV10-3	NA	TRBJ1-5	TGTGCCATCAGTGATGCCCGAGGGCCCCAGCATTTT	CAISDARGPQHF
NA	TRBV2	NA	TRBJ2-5	TGTGCCAGCAGTGAGAGGTCAGGGGCGGAGACCCAGTACTTC	CASSERSGAETQYF
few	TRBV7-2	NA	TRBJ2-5	TGTGCCAGCAGGAATATGGGACTTCAGTACCAAGAGACCCAGTACTTC	CASRNMGLQYQETQYF
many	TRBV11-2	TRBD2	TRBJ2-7	TGTGCCAGCAGCGCCGGGACTAGCGGGAGAAGGGTAGGCCACGAGCAGTACTTC	CASSAGTSGRRVGHEQYF
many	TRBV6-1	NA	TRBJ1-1	TGTGCCAGCAGTCCTCGGAGGGGTTACACTGAAGCTTTCTTT	CASSPRRGYTEAFF